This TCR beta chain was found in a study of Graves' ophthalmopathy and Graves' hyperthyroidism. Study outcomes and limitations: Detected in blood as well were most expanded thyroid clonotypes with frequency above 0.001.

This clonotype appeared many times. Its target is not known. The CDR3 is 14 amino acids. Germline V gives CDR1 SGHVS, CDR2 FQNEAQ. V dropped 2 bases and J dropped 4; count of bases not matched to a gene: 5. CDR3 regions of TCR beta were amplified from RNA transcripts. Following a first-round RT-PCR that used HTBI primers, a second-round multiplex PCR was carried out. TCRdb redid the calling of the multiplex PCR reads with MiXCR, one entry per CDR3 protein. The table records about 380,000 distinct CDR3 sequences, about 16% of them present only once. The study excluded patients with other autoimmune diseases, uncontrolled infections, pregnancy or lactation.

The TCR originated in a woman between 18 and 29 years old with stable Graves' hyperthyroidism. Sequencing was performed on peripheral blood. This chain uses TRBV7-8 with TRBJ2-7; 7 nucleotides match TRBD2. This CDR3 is CASSLSGSGYEQYF. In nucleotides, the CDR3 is TGTGCCAGCAGCTTAAGCGGTAGCGGGTACGAGCAGTACTTC.